Detailed here is one T cell receptor beta chain. What it binds is unknown. The authors incorporated unique molecular identifiers into the TCR beta cDNA libraries. One entry per CDR3 protein results from TCRdb running MiXCR on the PCR reads. The table lists around 500,000 distinct CDR3 sequences, 34% of them singletons. The sample comes from a study of post-analysis software for immune sequencing data. Study summary: Relapsing-remitting, secondary progressive and progressive-relapsing multiple sclerosis were all included among the disease courses.

Study-level results: Significantly decreased normalized Chao1 diversity was recorded for multiple sclerosis patients relative to controls. Co-batched samples clustered tightly together by F measure.

The sequence derives from a girl younger than 18 with multiple sclerosis. The specimen sequenced was blood.

CDR3 sequence (DNA): TGCAGTGCTACGAGTCCTTACACAGATACGCAGTATTTT. Translated: CSATSPYTDTQYF. The chain combines TRBV20-1 with TRBJ2-3; the D is unclear. Trimming pared 4 bases from V and 2 bases from J, leaving 10 bases between. CDR1 DFQATT and CDR2 SNEGSKA come from the germline V gene (reference sequence). This CDR3 has 13 residues.